Each of the 13 T cell receptor beta chains below was sequenced from the same sample in a study of blood T cell repertoires in COVID-19. Produced via immunoSEQ multiplex PCR; TCRdb's table is partial and in-frame only. The table has 120,000 to 150,000 clones, approximately 90% seen once; the top ten hold around 2.3%. The specimen sequenced was peripheral blood. These receptors originate from a human donor with COVID-19, enrolled during active disease. The donor label of this sample is uncertain.

CDR3 nucleotides: TGCGCCAGCAGCTTGGGTCAGGGGCCCTCCACAGATACGCAGTATTTT. This translates into CASSLGQGPSTDTQYF. The chain recombines TRBV5-1 with TRBJ2-3, with a tentative D call TRBD1 (6 bases). Germline CDR1 is SGHRS and CDR2 is YFSETQ. The V and J ends lost 0 bases and 2 bases respectively, with 13 bases between them. The CDR3 contains 16 residues.

V is TRBV19 and J is TRBJ2-7; D possibly corresponds to TRBD1 (5 bases). Germline V CDR1 and CDR2: LNHDA, SQIVND (reference sequence). With 5 bases removed from V and 5 bases from J, the gap between germline ends came to 13 bases. The CDR3 runs 13 residues. The CDR3 DNA reads TGTGCCAGTAGTGCCTCTTCAGGGAACGAGCAGTACTTC. It translates to CASSASSGNEQYF.

The chain recombines TRBV5-1 with TRBJ1-5, with 9 bases that match TRBD1. This CDR3 comprises 17 residues. Germline CDR1 reads SGHRS; CDR2 reads YFSETQ. Germline trimming cut 0 bases from V and 4 bases from J; bases unmatched to any gene: 8. DNA for the CDR3: TGCGCCAGCAGCTTGGGGCCTACAGGGGGCCGGAATCAGCCCCAGCATTTT. The encoded protein is CASSLGPTGGRNQPQHF.

The V call is TRBV4-1, the J call TRBJ2-3; 10 positions agree with TRBD2. This CDR3 comprises 16 residues. The trim removed 4 bases at V and 2 bases at J, leaving 6 bases unmatched. Per the germline V gene, CDR1 is MGHRA and CDR2 is YSYEKL. The DNA of the CDR3 is TGCGCCAGCAGCCGAACTAGCGGGGAGCCCACAGATACGCAGTATTTT. It yields the protein CASSRTSGEPTDTQYF.

J is TRBJ1-2 and V is TRBV5-1, with 7 bases that match TRBD1. V shed 2 bases, J shed 2 bases, and the junction held 6 bases outside the gene matches. CDR3 size: 15 residues. The germline V gene has CDR1 SGHRS and CDR2 YFSETQ. CDR3 bases: TGCGCCAGCAGCTTTGGGACAGAGCCCAACTATGGCTACACCTTC. Translating it yields CASSFGTEPNYGYTF.

The chain is built from TRBV5-1 and TRBJ1-6; a possible D gene is TRBD1 (5 bases). CDR1 SGHRS and CDR2 YFSETQ come from the germline V gene. The CDR3 has 14 residues. Deletions cut 5 bases from V and 9 bases from J, with 15 bases between. Here the CDR3 reads CASREGQRGSPLHF. DNA for the CDR3: TGCGCCAGCAGAGAGGGGCAGCGGGGTTCACCCCTCCACTTT.

V usage is TRBV7-3 and J usage is TRBJ2-3; 8 bases line up with TRBD2. CDR1 and CDR2 (germline): SGHTA, FQGTGA. V was pared by 4 bases and J by 2 bases, with 5 bases of the junction left unmatched. The CDR3 is made up of 15 amino acids. CDR3 DNA sequence: TGTGCCAGCAGCTACGGGGGGGACCCCACAGATACGCAGTATTTT. Its protein product is CASSYGGDPTDTQYF.

This chain links TRBV6-1 with TRBJ1-6; D remains unclear. This CDR3 region has 16 residues. CDR1 and CDR2 (germline): MNHNS, SASEGT. Between the trimmed V and J ends, which lost 0 bases and 9 bases, there was a span of 15 bases. CDR3 in amino acids: CASSEAGNPGRSPLHF. The CDR3 DNA is TGTGCCAGCAGTGAAGCAGGTAACCCTGGGCGTTCACCCCTCCACTTT.

The CDR3 bases are TGCGCCAGCAGCCTTAGGATTGGGAGCCCAAACTCTGGAAACACCATATATTTT. Its protein product is CASSLRIGSPNSGNTIYF. The V call is TRBV4-1, the J call TRBJ1-3, with unresolved D. The CDR3 has 18 amino acids. Trimming stripped 4 bases from V and 0 bases from J, with 19 bases between. Germline V gene data show CDR1 as MGHRA and CDR2 as YSYEKL.

This clone has a handful of counts. The chain is built from TRBV4-1 and TRBJ1-6; 9 nucleotides agree with TRBD1. The V gene's germline CDR1 is MGHRA and CDR2 YSYEKL. The CDR3 has 17 residues. J lost 7 bases, V lost 4 bases, and 11 bases had no gene match. The DNA of the CDR3 is TGCGCCAGCAGCCGTATACAGGGGACAGGGACGAATTCACCCCTCCACTTT. It yields the protein CASSRIQGTGTNSPLHF.

The CDR3 nucleotides are TGTGCCAGCAGATCGGGAGGGAGCTACGAGCAGTACTTC. Protein sequence: CASRSGGSYEQYF. The chain uses TRBV28 and TRBJ2-7, with TRBD2 matching over 8 bases. Trimming at V came to 6 bases and at J to 3 bases, leaving 4 bases not matched to a gene. Per the germline V gene, CDR1 is MDHEN and CDR2 is SYDVKM. The CDR3 has 13 residues.

The V call is TRBV18, the J call TRBJ1-5; unclear D gene. The V end was cut by 4 bases, the J end by 0 bases, with 7 bases between. This CDR3 has 14 residues. Germline CDR1 reads KGHSH; CDR2 reads LQKENI. As DNA, the CDR3 is TGTGCCAGCTCACTCGGGTATAGCAATCAGCCCCAGCATTTT. Its translation is CASSLGYSNQPQHF.

The gene calls are TRBV13 and TRBJ2-2; unclear D gene. The germline V gene has CDR1 PRHDT and CDR2 FYEKMQ (reference sequence). CDR3 length equals 12 residues. The V and J ends lost 2 bases and 6 bases respectively, with 4 bases between them. The chain's CDR3 is CASSLQAGELFF. Written as DNA, the CDR3 is TGTGCCAGCAGCTTACAGGCCGGGGAGCTGTTTTTT.